Below, 11 T cell receptor beta chains from the same sample are listed, as sequenced in a study of blood T cell repertoires in COVID-19. Assay: immunoSEQ multiplex PCR; the TCRdb copy retains only in-frame clones and omits some. The data contain 200,000 to 300,000 clones, roughly 86% of them singletons. Sequenced material: peripheral blood. The receptors were gathered from a man aged 50-60 years with acute or convalescent COVID-19.

The chain uses TRBV24-1 and TRBJ2-1; 7 bases agree with TRBD1. CDR1 and CDR2 from the germline V gene are KGHDR and SFDVKD. J lost 7 bases, V lost 1 base, and 3 bases had no gene match. The CDR3 is 14 residues long. The CDR3 DNA reads as TGTGCCACCAGTGATTTAGCACAGGGGAATGAGCAGTTCTTC. Translating it yields CATSDLAQGNEQFF.

This sequence joins TRBV29-1 and TRBJ1-1; possible D gene TRBD1, 6 bases. The CDR3 extends over 13 amino acids. In germline, CDR1 is SQVTM, CDR2 ANQGSEA. Trimming shortened V by 3 bases and J by 0 bases, and 8 bases separated the two germline ends. This chain's CDR3 is CSVDRTVNTEAFF. CDR3 coding DNA: TGCAGCGTTGACAGGACAGTGAACACTGAAGCTTTCTTT.

The chain is built from TRBV11-3 and TRBJ1-3; 7 positions match TRBD1. The CDR3 loop spans 17 amino acids. In germline, CDR1 is SGHNT, CDR2 YENEEA. V shed 5 bases and J 0 bases; nucleotides not matched to a gene: 10. For the CDR3, the DNA is TGTGCCAGCAGCCCCAGACAGGGACCGTACTCTGGAAACACCATATATTTT. Residues: CASSPRQGPYSGNTIYF. Drawing the rest from reference TRBV11-3 and TRBJ1-3, the complete variable domain is EAGVVQSPRYKIIEKKQPVAFWCNPISGHNTLYWYLQNLGQGPELLIRYENEEAVDDSQLPKDRFSAERLKGVDSTLKIQPAELGDSAVYLCASSPRQGPYSGNTIYFGEGSWLTVV.

This chain connects TRBV4-1 to TRBJ2-7; 10 bases agree with TRBD1. CDR3 length: 15 residues. Looked up from germline, CDR1 is MGHRA and CDR2 is YSYEKL. J was trimmed by 3 bases and V by 4 bases; bases with no gene match: 6. CDR3 loop: CASSRTGTGDYEQYF. For the CDR3, the DNA is TGCGCCAGCAGCCGGACCGGGACAGGGGACTACGAGCAGTACTTC.

This chain connects TRBV6-5 to TRBJ2-7; 9 nucleotides line up with TRBD1. The germline V gene has CDR1 MNHEY and CDR2 SVGAGI. The J segment lost 4 bases and the V segment lost 4 bases, leaving 8 bases of the junction unmatched. There are 15 residues in the CDR3. Written as DNA, the CDR3 is TGTGCCAGCAGTTTGCTCGGGACAGGGCCTTACGAGCAGTACTTC. Translated, it gives CASSLLGTGPYEQYF.

This clone was observed a handful of times. This sequence joins TRBV6-5 and TRBJ2-1; possibly TRBD1 for D (5 bases). Trimming shortened V by 6 bases and J by 3 bases, and 9 bases separated the two germline ends. CDR1 is MNHEY, CDR2 SVGAGI, per germline. The CDR3 runs to 13 residues. CDR3 in DNA: TGTGCCAGCAGCCAGGGTAGCTACAATGAGCAGTTCTTC. It translates to CASSQGSYNEQFF.

Worth noting for this clone: One end of the junction does not line up with germline, which may come from a read error. This chain connects TRBV2 to TRBJ1-2; D not resolved. Germline-derived CDR1 and CDR2 are SNHLY and FYNNEI. The CDR3 is 11 amino acids. The CDR3 nucleotides are TGTGCAAGCACATACGGTCGGGGCTACACCTTC. This encodes CASTYGRGYTF.

V usage is TRBV3-1 (or the pseudogene TRBV3-2) and J usage is TRBJ1-5, with a possible D match to TRBD1 (5 bases). Germline V lookup: CDR1 LGHDT, CDR2 YNNKEL (reference sequence). The CDR3 is 16 amino acids. V shed 0 bases and J shed 0 bases, with 9 bases lying between them. The CDR3, as DNA: TGTGCCAGCAGCCAAGAAACAGGCGTTAGCAATCAGCCCCAGCATTTT. This codes for CASSQETGVSNQPQHF.

This chain joins TRBV24-1 and TRBJ2-3; 7 nucleotides align to TRBD2. Trimming took 5 bases from V and 4 from J; bases not matched to a gene: 5. The CDR3 loop spans 14 amino acids. Looked up from germline, CDR1 is KGHDR and CDR2 is SFDVKD. The chain's CDR3 is CATSAAGEPDTQYF. Written as DNA, the CDR3 is TGTGCCACCAGTGCTGCGGGAGAACCAGATACGCAGTATTTT.

The V call is TRBV5-1, the J call TRBJ2-1; D gene unclear. The germline CDR1 and CDR2 sequences are SGHRS and YFSETQ. The V end lost 4 bases, the J end lost 8 bases, and 13 bases lay between the germline ends. This CDR3 contains 13 residues. CDR3 in DNA: TGCGCCAGCAGCCCAGCCCCTGAGGATGAGCAGTTCTTC. Translating gives CASSPAPEDEQFF.

The chain combines TRBV10-3 with TRBJ1-2, with D possibly TRBD1 on 5 matching bases. CDR3 size: 14 residues. V lost 10 bases and J lost 4, with 19 bases in between. From germline, CDR1 is ENHRY and CDR2 SYGVKD. In DNA, the CDR3 is TGTGCCACCGATTCCAGCAACCAGGGCTATGGCTACACCTTC. Protein product: CATDSSNQGYGYTF.